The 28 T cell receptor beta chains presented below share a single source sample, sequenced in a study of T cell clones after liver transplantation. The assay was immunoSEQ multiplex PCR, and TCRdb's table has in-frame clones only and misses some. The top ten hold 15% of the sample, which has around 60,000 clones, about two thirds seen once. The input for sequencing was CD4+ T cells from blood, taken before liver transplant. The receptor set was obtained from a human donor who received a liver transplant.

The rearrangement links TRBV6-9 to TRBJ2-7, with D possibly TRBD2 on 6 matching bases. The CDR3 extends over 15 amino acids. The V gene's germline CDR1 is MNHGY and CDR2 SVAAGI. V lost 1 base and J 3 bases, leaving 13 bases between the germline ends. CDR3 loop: CASSYLGRGNYEQYF. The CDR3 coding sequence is TGTGCCAGCAGTTATTTGGGTCGGGGGAACTACGAGCAGTACTTC.

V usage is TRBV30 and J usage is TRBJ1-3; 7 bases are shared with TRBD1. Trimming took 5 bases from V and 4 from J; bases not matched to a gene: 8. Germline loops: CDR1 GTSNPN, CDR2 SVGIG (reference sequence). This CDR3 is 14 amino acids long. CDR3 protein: CAWSTLTGGNTIYF. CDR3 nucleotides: TGTGCCTGGTCCACTCTGACAGGGGGAAACACCATATATTTT.

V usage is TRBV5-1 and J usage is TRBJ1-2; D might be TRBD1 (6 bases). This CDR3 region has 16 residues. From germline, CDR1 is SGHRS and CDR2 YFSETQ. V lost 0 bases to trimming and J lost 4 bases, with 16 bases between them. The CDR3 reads CASSLDEGGLLYGYTF. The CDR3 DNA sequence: TGCGCCAGCAGCTTGGATGAGGGGGGGCTCCTCTATGGCTACACCTTC.

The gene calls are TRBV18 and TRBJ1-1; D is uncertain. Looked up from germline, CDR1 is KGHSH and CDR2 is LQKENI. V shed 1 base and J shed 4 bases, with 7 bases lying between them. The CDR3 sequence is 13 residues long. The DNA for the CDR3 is TGTGCCAGCTCACCACGGGGAGGCACTGAAGCTTTCTTT. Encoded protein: CASSPRGGTEAFF.

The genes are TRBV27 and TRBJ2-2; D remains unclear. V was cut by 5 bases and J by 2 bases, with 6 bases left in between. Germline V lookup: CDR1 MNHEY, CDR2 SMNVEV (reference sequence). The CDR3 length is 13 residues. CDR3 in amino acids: CASSPQNTGELFF. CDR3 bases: TGTGCCAGCAGTCCCCAAAACACCGGGGAGCTGTTTTTT.

The CDR3 nucleotides are TGTGCCAGCGCCTCGGGGACAGGGGGCACTGAAGCTTTCTTT. Translation: CASASGTGGTEAFF. The genes are TRBV28 and TRBJ1-1; 11 nucleotides line up with TRBD1. Trimming took 8 bases from V and 4 from J; bases not matched to a gene: 6. Germline V CDR1 and CDR2: MDHEN, SYDVKM. The CDR3 length is 14 residues.

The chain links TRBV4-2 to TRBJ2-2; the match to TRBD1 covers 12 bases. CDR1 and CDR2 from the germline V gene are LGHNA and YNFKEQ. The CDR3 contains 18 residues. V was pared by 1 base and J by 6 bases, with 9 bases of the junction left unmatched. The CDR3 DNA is TGTGCCAGCAGCCAAGGTGAAGGGGACAGGGGGCTCCCCGGGGAGCTGTTTTTT. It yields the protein CASSQGEGDRGLPGELFF.

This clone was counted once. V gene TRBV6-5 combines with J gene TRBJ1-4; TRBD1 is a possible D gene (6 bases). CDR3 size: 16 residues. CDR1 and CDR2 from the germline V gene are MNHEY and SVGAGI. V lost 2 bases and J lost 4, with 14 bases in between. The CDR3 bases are TGTGCCAGCAGTTACAGTCAGGGGACGGGTAATGAAAAACTGTTTTTT. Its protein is CASSYSQGTGNEKLFF.

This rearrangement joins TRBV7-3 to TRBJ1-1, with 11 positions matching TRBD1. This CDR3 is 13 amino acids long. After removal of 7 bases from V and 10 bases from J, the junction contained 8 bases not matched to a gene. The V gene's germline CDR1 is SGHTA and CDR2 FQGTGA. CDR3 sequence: CASNRGQGAVAFF. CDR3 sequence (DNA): TGTGCCAGCAACCGAGGACAGGGGGCTGTAGCTTTCTTT.

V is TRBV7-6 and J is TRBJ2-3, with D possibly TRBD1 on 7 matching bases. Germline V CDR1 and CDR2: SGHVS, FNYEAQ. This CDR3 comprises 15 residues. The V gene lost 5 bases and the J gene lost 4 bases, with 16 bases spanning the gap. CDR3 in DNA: TGTGCCAGCAGCCCAGGAGGGGGCCGGGCAGATACGCAGTATTTT. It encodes CASSPGGGRADTQYF.

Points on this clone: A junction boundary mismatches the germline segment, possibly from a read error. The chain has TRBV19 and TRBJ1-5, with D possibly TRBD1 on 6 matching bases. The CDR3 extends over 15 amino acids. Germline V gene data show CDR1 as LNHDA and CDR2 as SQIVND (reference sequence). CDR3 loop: CASSLETGRNQPQHF. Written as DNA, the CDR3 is TGTGCCAGTAGTCTAGAGACAGGACGCAATCAGCCCCAGCATTTT.

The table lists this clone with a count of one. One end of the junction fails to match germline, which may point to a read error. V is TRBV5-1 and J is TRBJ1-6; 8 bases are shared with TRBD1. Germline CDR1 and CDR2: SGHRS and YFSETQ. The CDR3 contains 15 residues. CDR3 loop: CASSLEAGGNSPLHF. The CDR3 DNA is TGTGCCAGCAGCTTGGAGGCAGGGGGCAATTCACCCCTCCACTTT.

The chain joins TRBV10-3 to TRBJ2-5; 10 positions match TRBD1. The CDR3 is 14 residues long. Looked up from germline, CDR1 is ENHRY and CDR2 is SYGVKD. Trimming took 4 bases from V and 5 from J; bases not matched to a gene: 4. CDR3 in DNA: TGTGCCATCAGTGTGACAGGGGGCGAGGAGACCCAGTACTTC. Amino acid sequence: CAISVTGGEETQYF.

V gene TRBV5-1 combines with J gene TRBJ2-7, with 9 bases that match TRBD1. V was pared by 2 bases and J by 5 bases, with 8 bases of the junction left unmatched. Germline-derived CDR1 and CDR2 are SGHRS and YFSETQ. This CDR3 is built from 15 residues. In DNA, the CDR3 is TGCGCCAGCAGCTTCGGTACAGGGGGCTTCCACGAGCAGTACTTC. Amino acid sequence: CASSFGTGGFHEQYF.

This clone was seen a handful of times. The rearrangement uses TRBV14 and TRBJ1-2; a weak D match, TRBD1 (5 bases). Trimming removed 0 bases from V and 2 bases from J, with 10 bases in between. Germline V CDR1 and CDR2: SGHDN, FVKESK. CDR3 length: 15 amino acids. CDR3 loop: CASSQDMEGNYGYTF. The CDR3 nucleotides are TGTGCCAGCAGCCAAGATATGGAGGGGAACTATGGCTACACCTTC.

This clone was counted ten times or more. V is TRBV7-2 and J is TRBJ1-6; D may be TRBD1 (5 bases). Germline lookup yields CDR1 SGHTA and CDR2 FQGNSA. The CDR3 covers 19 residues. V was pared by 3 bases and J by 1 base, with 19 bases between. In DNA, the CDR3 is TGTGCCAGCAGCTTGCAGGGTGCCCGTGTAGGATCCTATAATTCACCCCTCCACTTT. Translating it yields CASSLQGARVGSYNSPLHF.

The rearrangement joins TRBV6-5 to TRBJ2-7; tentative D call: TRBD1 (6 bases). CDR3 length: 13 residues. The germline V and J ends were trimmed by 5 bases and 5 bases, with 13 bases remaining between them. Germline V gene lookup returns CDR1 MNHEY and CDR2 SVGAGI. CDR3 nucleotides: TGTGCCAGCAGTCGAACAGGGATGGACGAGCAGTACTTC. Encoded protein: CASSRTGMDEQYF.

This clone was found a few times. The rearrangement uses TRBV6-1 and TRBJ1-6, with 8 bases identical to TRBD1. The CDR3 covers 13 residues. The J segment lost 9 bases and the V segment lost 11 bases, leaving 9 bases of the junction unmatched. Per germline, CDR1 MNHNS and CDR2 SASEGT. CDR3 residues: CAWGQAAGSPLHF. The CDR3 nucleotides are TGTGCCTGGGGACAGGCCGCAGGTTCACCCCTCCACTTT.

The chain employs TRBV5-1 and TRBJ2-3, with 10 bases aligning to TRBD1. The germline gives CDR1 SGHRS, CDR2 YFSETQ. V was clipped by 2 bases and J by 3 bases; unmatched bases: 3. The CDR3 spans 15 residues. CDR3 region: CASSFDRGLTDTQYF. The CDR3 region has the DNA TGCGCCAGCAGCTTTGACAGGGGGCTTACAGATACGCAGTATTTT. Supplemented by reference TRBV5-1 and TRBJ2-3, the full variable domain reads KAGVTQTPRYLIKTRGQQVTLSCSPISGHRSVSWYQQTPGQGLQFLFEYFSETQRNKGNFPGRFSGRQFSNSRSEMNVSTLELGDSALYLCASSFDRGLTDTQYFGPGTRLTVL.

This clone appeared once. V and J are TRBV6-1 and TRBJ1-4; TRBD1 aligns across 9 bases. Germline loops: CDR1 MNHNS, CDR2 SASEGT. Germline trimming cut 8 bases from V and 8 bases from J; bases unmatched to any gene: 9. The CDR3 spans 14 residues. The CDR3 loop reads CASLRGTGNEKLFF. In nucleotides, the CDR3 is TGTGCCAGCTTAAGGGGGACAGGGAACGAAAAACTGTTTTTT.

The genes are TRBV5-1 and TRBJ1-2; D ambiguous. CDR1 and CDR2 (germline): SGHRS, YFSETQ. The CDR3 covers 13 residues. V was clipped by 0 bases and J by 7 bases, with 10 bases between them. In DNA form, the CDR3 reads TGCGCCAGCAGCTTGGGGGGAGTAGGTGGCTACACCTTC. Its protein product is CASSLGGVGGYTF.

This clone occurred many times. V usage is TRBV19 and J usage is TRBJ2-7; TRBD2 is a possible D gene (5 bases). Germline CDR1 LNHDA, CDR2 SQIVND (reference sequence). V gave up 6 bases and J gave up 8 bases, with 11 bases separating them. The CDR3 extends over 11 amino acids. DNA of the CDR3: TGTGCCAGTAGCATCGGGGAAAAGCAGTACTTC. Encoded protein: CASSIGEKQYF.

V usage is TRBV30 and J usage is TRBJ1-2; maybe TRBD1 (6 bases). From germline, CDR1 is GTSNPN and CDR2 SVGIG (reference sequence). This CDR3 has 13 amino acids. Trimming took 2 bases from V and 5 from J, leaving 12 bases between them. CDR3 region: CAWSLQGEYGYTF. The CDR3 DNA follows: TGTGCCTGGAGTTTACAGGGTGAATATGGCTACACCTTC.

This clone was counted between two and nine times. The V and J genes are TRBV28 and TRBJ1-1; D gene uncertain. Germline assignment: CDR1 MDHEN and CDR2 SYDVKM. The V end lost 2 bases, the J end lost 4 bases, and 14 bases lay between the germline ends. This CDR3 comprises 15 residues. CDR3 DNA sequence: TGTGCCAGCAGTTTAAATCCGGGTGTAGGCACTGAAGCTTTCTTT. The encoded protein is CASSLNPGVGTEAFF.

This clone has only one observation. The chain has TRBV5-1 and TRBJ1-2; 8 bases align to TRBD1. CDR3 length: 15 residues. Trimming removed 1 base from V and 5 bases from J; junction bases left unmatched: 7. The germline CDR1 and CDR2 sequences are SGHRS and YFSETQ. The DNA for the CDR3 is TGCGCCAGCAGCTTGACCCAGGGGGCCGAGTATGGCTACACCTTC. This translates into CASSLTQGAEYGYTF. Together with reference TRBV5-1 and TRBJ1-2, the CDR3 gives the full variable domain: KAGVTQTPRYLIKTRGQQVTLSCSPISGHRSVSWYQQTPGQGLQFLFEYFSETQRNKGNFPGRFSGRQFSNSRSEMNVSTLELGDSALYLCASSLTQGAEYGYTFGSGTRLTVV.

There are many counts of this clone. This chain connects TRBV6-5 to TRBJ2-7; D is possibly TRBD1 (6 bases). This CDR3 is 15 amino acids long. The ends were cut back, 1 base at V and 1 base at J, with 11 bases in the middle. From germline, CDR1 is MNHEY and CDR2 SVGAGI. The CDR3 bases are TGTGCCAGCAGTTACTTCGCAGGGGCATCCTACGAGCAGTACTTC. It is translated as CASSYFAGASYEQYF.

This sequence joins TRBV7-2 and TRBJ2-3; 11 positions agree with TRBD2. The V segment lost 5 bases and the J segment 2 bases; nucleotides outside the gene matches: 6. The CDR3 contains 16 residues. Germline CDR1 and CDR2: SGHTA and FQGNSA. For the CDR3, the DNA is TGTGCCAGCAGCAGAAGACTAGCGGGGTCCACAGATACGCAGTATTTT. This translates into CASSRRLAGSTDTQYF. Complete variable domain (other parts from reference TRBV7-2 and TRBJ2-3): GAGVSQSPSNKVTEKGKDVELRCDPISGHTALYWYRQSLGQGLEFLIYFQGNSAPDKSGLPSDRFSAERTGGSVSTLTIQRTQQEDSAVYLCASSRRLAGSTDTQYFGPGTRLTVL.

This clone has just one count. The CDR3 nucleotides read TGTGCCAGCAGTGATGACGGGGGGGCCACAGATACGCAGTATTTT. It encodes CASSDDGGATDTQYF. The rearrangement links TRBV2 to TRBJ2-3, with TRBD2 matching over 8 bases. CDR3 size: 15 residues. Germline CDR1 and CDR2: SNHLY and FYNNEI. After removal of 3 bases from V and 2 bases from J, the junction contained 4 bases not matched to a gene.